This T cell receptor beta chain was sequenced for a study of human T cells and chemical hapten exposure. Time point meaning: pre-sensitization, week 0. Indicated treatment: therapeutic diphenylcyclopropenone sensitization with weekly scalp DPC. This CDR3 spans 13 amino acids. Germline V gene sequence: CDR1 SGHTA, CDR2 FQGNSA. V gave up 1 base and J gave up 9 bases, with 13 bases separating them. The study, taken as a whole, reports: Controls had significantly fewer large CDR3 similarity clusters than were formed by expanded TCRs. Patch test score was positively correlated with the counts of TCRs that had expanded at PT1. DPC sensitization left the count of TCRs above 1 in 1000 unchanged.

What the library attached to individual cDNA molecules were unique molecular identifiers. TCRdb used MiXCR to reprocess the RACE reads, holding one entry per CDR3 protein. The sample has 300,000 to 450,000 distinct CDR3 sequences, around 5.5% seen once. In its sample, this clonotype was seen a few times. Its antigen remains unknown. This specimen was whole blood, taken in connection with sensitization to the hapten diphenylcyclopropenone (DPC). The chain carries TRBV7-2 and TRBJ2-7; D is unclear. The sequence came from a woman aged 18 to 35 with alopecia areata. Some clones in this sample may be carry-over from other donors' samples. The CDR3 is CASSLVVGPGQYF. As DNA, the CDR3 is TGTGCCAGCAGCTTAGTGGTCGGTCCCGGGCAGTACTTC.